The present entry profiles one T cell receptor beta chain with its context. Antigen: not known. CDR3 length: 19 residues. Trimming removed 3 bases from V and 0 bases from J; junction bases left unmatched: 13. In germline, CDR1 is MDHEN, CDR2 SYDVKM. This entry belongs to a study of graft-versus-host responses after intestinal transplantation. Turning to the study itself: The study gave all recipients anti-thymocyte globulin induction, then tacrolimus and steroids for two to three years.

Only in-frame clones appear in the TCRdb table, and some are missing; sequencing was by immunoSEQ multiplex PCR. The sample lists about 51,000 clones; around 92% were seen once. The chain joins TRBV28 to TRBJ2-1, with 8 bases fitting TRBD2. The material was unstimulated CD4+ T cells sorted from spleen or lymph node cells, obtained before transplant. This receptor was identified in a human donor who was the organ donor for an intestinal transplant. CDR3 coding DNA: TGTGCCAGCAGTTTCAACGGGGGGGGCGGGAGGAGCTCCTACAATGAGCAGTTCTTC. This codes for CASSFNGGGGRSSYNEQFF.